One and the same sample provided the 15 T cell receptor beta chains below, sequenced in a study of radiotherapy plus CTLA-4 blockade in lung cancer. Data came from immunoSEQ multiplex PCR; TCRdb stores just in-frame clones and leaves some out. Here the sample spans about 40,000 clones, approximately 70% being singletons. The sequenced sample was peripheral blood, obtained from a patient treated with radiotherapy plus ipilimumab. These receptors originate from a human donor with non-small cell lung cancer who had stable disease on radiotherapy plus ipilimumab.

In DNA form, the CDR3 reads TGTGCCAGCAGTTTCGGGGGACCCCGGAGCTCCTACGAGCAGTACTTC. It specifies CASSFGGPRSSYEQYF. The V and J genes are TRBV27 and TRBJ2-7, with a possible D match to TRBD2 (6 bases). The length of the CDR3 is 16 residues. CDR1 is MNHEY, CDR2 SMNVEV, per germline (reference sequence). V was shortened by 3 bases and J by 0 bases, with 15 bases between the two germline ends.

Remarks on this clone: A far larger clone differs by one base, so this is likely a read error. J is TRBJ2-7 and V is TRBV28; a possible D gene is TRBD1 (6 bases). The CDR3 spans 14 residues. V was clipped by 6 bases and J by 4 bases, with 16 bases between them. CDR1 MDHEN and CDR2 SYDVKM come from the germline V gene. The CDR3 coding sequence is TGTGCCAGCAGACCGATAACAGGGCAGTACGAGCAGTACTTC. It encodes CASRPITGQYEQYF.

The gene calls are TRBV5-5 and TRBJ2-3; D unclear. The germline V gene encodes CDR1 SGHKS and CDR2 YYEKEE (reference sequence). This CDR3 spans 15 amino acids. V was shortened by 2 bases and J by 2 bases, with 12 bases between the two germline ends. The chain's CDR3 is CASSFGYLNTDTQYF. The CDR3 DNA reads as TGTGCCAGCAGCTTCGGTTATCTAAACACAGATACGCAGTATTTT.

In its sample, this clone was seen once. V and J are TRBV11-3 and TRBJ2-3; 11 nucleotides match TRBD2. V gave up 6 bases and J gave up 8 bases; unmatched junction bases: 7. Germline V lookup: CDR1 SGHNT, CDR2 YENEEA. The CDR3 runs 14 residues. The CDR3 here is CASSETSGVATQYF. CDR3 in DNA: TGTGCCAGCAGTGAGACTAGCGGGGTAGCTACGCAGTATTTT.

This clone came up once. The rearrangement links TRBV5-4 to TRBJ1-1; TRBD1 agrees at 10 bases. Germline V gene sequence: CDR1 SGHNT, CDR2 YYREEE (reference sequence). The ends lost 10 bases at V and 3 bases at J; junction bases unmatched: 6. This CDR3 contains 13 residues. The CDR3 here is CAHTGTGDTEAFF. The CDR3 bases are TGTGCCCATACGGGGACAGGGGACACTGAAGCTTTCTTT.

There are a few counts of this clone. The chain has TRBV5-6 and TRBJ2-3; D call uncertain. V shed 3 bases and J shed 3 bases, with 14 bases lying between them. The CDR3 length is 15 residues. Germline CDR1 and CDR2: SGHDT and YYEEEE. The CDR3 protein is CASSSEYPLTDTQYF. CDR3 nucleotides: TGTGCCAGCAGCTCCGAGTATCCGTTGACAGATACGCAGTATTTT.

Of note for this clone: This likely traces to a read error, being one base from a far larger clone. This specimen includes other DNA sequences encoding the same CDR3. The chain couples TRBV28 to TRBJ2-7; TRBD1 agrees at 7 bases. The CDR3 is made up of 14 amino acids. Germline V gene sequence: CDR1 MDHEN, CDR2 SYDVKM. The CDR3 reads CASRPMTGQYEQYF. The CDR3, as DNA: TGTGCCAGCAGACCGATGACAGGGCAGTACGAGCAGTACTTT.

The J gene is TRBJ2-2, the V gene TRBV5-1; TRBD1 is a possible D gene (6 bases). V was clipped by 4 bases and J by 0 bases, with 22 bases between them. The V gene's germline CDR1 is SGHRS and CDR2 YFSETQ. The CDR3 runs 19 residues. This chain's CDR3 is CASSGTRDTQRANTGELFF. DNA for the CDR3: TGCGCCAGCAGCGGAACCCGGGACACCCAGCGCGCGAACACCGGGGAGCTGTTTTTT.

The CDR3 region is CASSLSQVNQPQHF. In nucleotides, the CDR3 is TGTGCCAGCAGCCTTTCACAGGTGAATCAGCCCCAGCATTTT. The chain carries TRBV2 and TRBJ1-5; D may be TRBD1 (5 bases). Trimming stripped 6 bases from V and 4 bases from J, with 13 bases between. The CDR3 is 14 amino acids. Germline CDR1 is SNHLY and CDR2 is FYNNEI.

This chain joins TRBV7-2 and TRBJ1-1; D perhaps matches TRBD1 (6 bases). Germline CDR1 is SGHTA and CDR2 is FQGNSA. This CDR3 is built from 14 residues. Trimming pared 7 bases from V and 0 bases from J, leaving 12 bases between. The CDR3 reads CASTGGRMNTEAFF. The CDR3 DNA follows: TGTGCCAGCACCGGGGGGCGGATGAACACTGAAGCTTTCTTT.

The DNA of the CDR3 is TGTGCCACCGGCACTGGCGGGGGTAGTCAGGTGACCCAGTACTTC. Translating it yields CATGTGGGSQVTQYF. The chain has TRBV28 and TRBJ2-5, with 7 bases lining up with TRBD2. CDR1 and CDR2 (germline): MDHEN, SYDVKM. V shed 10 bases, J shed 7 bases, and the junction held 18 bases outside the gene matches. The CDR3 covers 15 residues.

This clone appeared a single time. V usage is TRBV7-9 and J usage is TRBJ2-5; TRBD1 matches 7 bases. Germline CDR1 SEHNR, CDR2 FQNEAQ (reference sequence). The J segment lost 5 bases and the V segment lost 3 bases, leaving 3 bases of the junction unmatched. The CDR3 is 13 residues long. CDR3 DNA sequence: TGTGCCAGCAGCTTGGGACAGCGGGAGACCCAGTACTTC. The encoded protein is CASSLGQRETQYF.

The gene calls are TRBV7-2 and TRBJ1-1; D is unclear. This CDR3 has 13 residues. Germline CDR1 is SGHTA and CDR2 is FQGNSA. V gave up 5 bases and J gave up 4 bases, with 11 bases separating them. DNA for the CDR3: TGTGCCAGCAGCCCCCGAGCGGCCACTGAAGCTTTCTTT. This codes for CASSPRAATEAFF. The entire variable domain, with the rest obtained from reference TRBV7-2 and TRBJ1-1, is as follows: GAGVSQSPSNKVTEKGKDVELRCDPISGHTALYWYRQSLGQGLEFLIYFQGNSAPDKSGLPSDRFSAERTGGSVSTLTIQRTQQEDSAVYLCASSPRAATEAFFGQGTRLTVV.

The CDR3 here is CASSLWPDRDEQYF. The CDR3 region has the DNA TGTGCCAGCAGCCTCTGGCCGGACAGGGACGAGCAGTACTTC. The chain combines TRBV11-3 with TRBJ2-7, with TRBD1 matching over 8 bases. The CDR3 runs 14 residues. From germline, CDR1 is SGHNT and CDR2 YENEEA. The V gene end was trimmed by 5 bases and the J gene end by 5 bases; junction bases not matched to a gene: 8.

The rearrangement links TRBV6-5 to TRBJ1-1; D is uncertain. In germline, CDR1 is MNHEY, CDR2 SVGAGI. The V end was cut by 6 bases, the J end by 1 base, with 15 bases between. The CDR3 extends over 15 amino acids. The CDR3 spells CASRSDTPPNTEAFF. The CDR3 DNA follows: TGTGCCAGCAGATCCGACACTCCCCCGAACACTGAAGCTTTCTTT.